This TCR beta chain was identified during a study of blood T cell repertoires in COVID-19. On the study more broadly: There were acute and convalescent COVID-19 samples, and they came from the United States, Italy and Spain. The cDNA or gDNA used as material had been derived from T cells, B-cell-depleted T cells, or PBMCs.

Seattle enrolled patients during active infection and tracked them longitudinally. The method was immunoSEQ multiplex PCR; TCRdb's version includes in-frame clones alone and lacks a portion of them. In the table there are roughly 570,000 clones, 85% to 90% of which are singletons. There are 13 residues in the CDR3. CDR1 and CDR2 from the germline V gene are SGHRS and YFSETQ. Unmatched junction bases numbered 7, after V lost 5 bases and J lost 6 bases. A single count supports this clone. This sequence joins TRBV5-1 and TRBJ1-1, with 7 bases fitting TRBD1. The clonotype originates from a woman between 50 and 59 years old with COVID-19, enrolled during active disease. Sequenced material: peripheral blood. CDR3 DNA: TGCGCCAGCAGTTACCAGGGGGGTCCTGAAGCTTTCTTT. It codes for CASSYQGGPEAFF. The complete variable domain, with remaining parts taken from reference TRBV5-1 and TRBJ1-1, reads KAGVTQTPRYLIKTRGQQVTLSCSPISGHRSVSWYQQTPGQGLQFLFEYFSETQRNKGNFPGRFSGRQFSNSRSEMNVSTLELGDSALYLCASSYQGGPEAFFGQGTRLTVV.